This entry lists 4 T cell receptor beta chains sequenced from one sample in a study of T cell responses to AZD1222 COVID-19 vaccine. Clones were sequenced by immunoSEQ multiplex PCR, and TCRdb holds only the in-frame ones, with some missing. The sample contains about 200,000 clones, roughly 92% of which appear only once. The source material was peripheral blood, sampled 28 days after the second AZD1222 dose. These receptors came from an adult who received the AZD1222 COVID-19 vaccine.

The V and J genes are TRBV7-9 and TRBJ1-3; D is unresolved. Per germline, CDR1 SEHNR and CDR2 FQNEAQ (reference sequence). This CDR3 has 15 residues. Trimming pared 3 bases from V and 2 bases from J, leaving 11 bases between. The CDR3 DNA reads TGTGCCAGCAGCTTGTCTTCTGACGCTGGAAACACCATATATTTT. Protein sequence: CASSLSSDAGNTIYF.

The V and J genes are TRBV6-5 and TRBJ1-3; D gene ambiguous. Germline CDR1 reads MNHEY; CDR2 reads SVGAGI. The ends were cut back, 8 bases at V and 1 base at J, with 6 bases in the middle. The CDR3 totals 12 residues. CDR3 loop: CASVTSGNTIYF. As DNA, the CDR3 is TGTGCCAGCGTGACGTCTGGAAACACCATATATTTT.

The J gene is TRBJ1-4, the V gene TRBV30; a weak D match, TRBD1 (6 bases). The germline V gene encodes CDR1 GTSNPN and CDR2 SVGIG (reference sequence). Deletions cut 5 bases from V and 8 bases from J, with 12 bases between. CDR3 size: 12 residues. The CDR3 region has the DNA TGTGCCTGGTCCTACAGGGAAGAAAAACTGTTTTTT. It specifies CAWSYREEKLFF.

The genes are TRBV6-5 and TRBJ1-1; no reliable D call. V lost 5 bases to trimming and J lost 5 bases, with 12 bases between them. Germline V gene data show CDR1 as MNHEY and CDR2 as SVGAGI. The CDR3 is 13 amino acids. CDR3: CASSRTWETEAFF. The CDR3 nucleotides are TGTGCCAGCAGTCGAACGTGGGAAACTGAAGCTTTCTTT.